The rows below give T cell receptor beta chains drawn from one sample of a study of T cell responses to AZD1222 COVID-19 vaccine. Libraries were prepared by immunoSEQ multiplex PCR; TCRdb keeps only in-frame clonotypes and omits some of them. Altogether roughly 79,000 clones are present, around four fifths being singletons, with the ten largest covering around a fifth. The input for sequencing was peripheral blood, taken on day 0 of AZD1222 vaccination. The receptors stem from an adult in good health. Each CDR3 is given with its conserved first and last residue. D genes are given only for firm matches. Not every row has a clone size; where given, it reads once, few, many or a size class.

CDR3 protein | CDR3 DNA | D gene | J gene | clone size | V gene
CSASLWDSGNTIYF | TGCAGTGCTAGTCTATGGGACTCTGGAAACACCATATATTTT | - | TRBJ1-3 | - | TRBV20-1
CASSIVGSGAYNEQFF | TGTGCCAGTAGTATAGTCGGTAGCGGGGCATACAATGAGCAGTTCTTC | TRBD2 | TRBJ2-1 | - | TRBV19
CASSENGDTYEQYF | TGCGCCAGCAGTGAGAACGGCGATACCTACGAGCAGTACTTC | - | TRBJ2-7 | few | TRBV10-2
CASSLLPSGTVYNEQFF | TGTGCCAGCAGTTTACTCCCCAGTGGTACCGTATACAATGAGCAGTTCTTC | - | TRBJ2-1 | - | TRBV27
CASSIYNEQFF | TGTGCCAGTAGTATATACAATGAGCAGTTCTTC | - | TRBJ2-1 | - | TRBV19
CASSPLLAGGRDNEQFF | TGTGCCAGCAGCCCCCTCCTAGCGGGAGGACGAGACAATGAGCAGTTCTTC | TRBD2 | TRBJ2-1 | - | TRBV7-2
CSVDLGSTHTQYF | TGCAGCGTTGATCTAGGTTCCACGCATACGCAGTATTTT | - | TRBJ2-3 | - | TRBV29-1
CASSPQATNEKLFF | TGTGCCAGCAGCCCCCAGGCAACTAATGAAAAACTGTTTTTT | - | TRBJ1-4 | - | TRBV3-1/TRBV3-2
CSASHRAGTDTQYF | TGCAGTGCTAGTCATAGGGCTGGCACAGATACGCAGTATTTT | - | TRBJ2-3 | - | TRBV20-1
CASSGEGPGELFF | TGTGCCAGCTCCGGGGAAGGCCCCGGGGAGCTGTTTTTT | - | TRBJ2-2 | - | TRBV18
CASSLWWGSNTEAFF | TGTGCCAGCAGCTTATGGTGGGGGAGTAACACTGAAGCTTTCTTT | - | TRBJ1-1 | - | TRBV7-2
CASSRGTNTEAFF | TGTGCCAGCAGCCGGGGGACGAACACTGAAGCTTTCTTT | - | TRBJ1-1 | - | TRBV11-2
CASSSKREGGEQYF | TGTGCCAGCAGCTCTAAGCGGGAGGGCGGCGAGCAGTACTTC | TRBD2 | TRBJ2-7 | - | TRBV5-4
CAWGGATGNYEQFF | TGTGCCTGGGGGGGGGCGACAGGTAATTATGAGCAGTTCTTC | - | TRBJ2-1 | few | TRBV30
CASSNPWGQAPLHF | TGTGCCAGCAGCAACCCCTGGGGGCAGGCACCCCTCCACTTT | - | TRBJ1-6 | - | TRBV6-5
CASRPPTGQGAGELFF | TGTGCCAGCAGACCGCCTACGGGACAGGGGGCCGGGGAGCTGTTTTTT | TRBD1 | TRBJ2-2 | - | TRBV11-2
CASSKDTYEQYF | TGTGCCAGCTCTAAGGACACCTACGAGCAGTACTTC | - | TRBJ2-7 | - | TRBV18
CASLSRVGEKLFF | TGTGCCAGTCTTAGCAGGGTCGGGGAAAAACTGTTTTTT | - | TRBJ1-4 | once | TRBV19
CASSLLGNTEAFF | TGTGCCAGCAGCCTTTTAGGGAACACTGAAGCTTTCTTT | - | TRBJ1-1 | - | TRBV14
CAWSLFGETQYF | TGTGCCTGGAGTTTGTTCGGAGAGACCCAGTACTTC | - | TRBJ2-5 | - | TRBV30
CAISFGGMANEQFF | TGTGCCATCAGCTTTGGCGGGATGGCTAATGAGCAGTTCTTC | - | TRBJ2-1 | few | TRBV10-3
CASRTPGQLFSGANVLTF | TGTGCCAGCAGGACCCCGGGACAGCTATTCTCTGGGGCCAACGTCCTGACTTTC | TRBD1 | TRBJ2-6 | - | TRBV28
CASSSPRGGTEAFF | TGTGCCAGCAGCTCCCCAAGGGGGGGCACTGAAGCTTTCTTT | - | TRBJ1-1 | - | TRBV11-2
CASSLSGRSTGELFF | TGTGCCAGCAGTCTTAGCGGGAGGAGCACCGGGGAGCTGTTTTTT | TRBD2 | TRBJ2-2 | - | TRBV6-5
CASSPPSSYEQYF | TGTGCCAGCAGCCCACCGAGCTCCTACGAGCAGTACTTC | - | TRBJ2-7 | once | TRBV5-4
CASSSTTGVGYGYTF | TGTGCCAGCAGCTCTACTACAGGGGTAGGCTATGGCTACACCTTC | TRBD1 | TRBJ1-2 | - | TRBV5-4
CATSRDGIAGPDTQYF | TGTGCCACCAGCAGAGATGGGATAGCGGGACCAGATACGCAGTATTTT | TRBD2 | TRBJ2-3 | - | TRBV15
CASSPLPGTGNQPQHF | TGTGCCAGCAGCCCTCTTCCCGGGACGGGGAATCAGCCCCAGCATTTT | - | TRBJ1-5 | - | TRBV3-1/TRBV3-2
CASSPRTLAGVKNEQFF | TGTGCCAGCAGCCCCCGGACCCTAGCGGGGGTTAAGAATGAGCAGTTCTTC | TRBD2 | TRBJ2-1 | few | TRBV3-1/TRBV3-2
CASSPLSLSSYEQYF | TGTGCCAGCAGCCCTTTATCGCTGAGCTCCTACGAGCAGTACTTC | - | TRBJ2-7 | few | TRBV11-2
CASSLEAGDSYEQYF | TGTGCCAGCAGCTTGGAGGCAGGGGACTCCTACGAGCAGTACTTC | - | TRBJ2-7 | - | TRBV5-5
CASSLVVLAGTSSYNEQFF | TGCGCCAGCAGCTTGGTGGTTCTAGCGGGTACTAGCTCCTACAATGAGCAGTTCTTC | TRBD2 | TRBJ2-1 | - | TRBV5-1
CASSFLQAEAFF | TGTGCCAGCAGTTTTTTACAGGCTGAAGCTTTCTTT | - | TRBJ1-1 | - | TRBV12-3/TRBV12-4
CATYTGRGEQYF | TGTGCCACGTACACAGGGCGAGGCGAGCAGTACTTC | - | TRBJ2-7 | - | TRBV6-6
CASTLIGLAEAGELFF | TGTGCCAGCACCTTGATCGGACTAGCGGAGGCCGGGGAGCTGTTTTTT | TRBD2 | TRBJ2-2 | - | TRBV28
CASSYSSGIPNEQFF | TGTGCCAGCAGTTATTCAAGCGGCATTCCCAATGAGCAGTTCTTC | - | TRBJ2-1 | - | TRBV6-5
CASSQGQEPQHF | TGTGCCAGCAGTCAGGGGCAGGAGCCCCAGCATTTT | - | TRBJ1-5 | - | TRBV6-2/TRBV6-3
CASSPGLAGAGTQYF | TGTGCCAGCAGCCCGGGACTAGCGGGAGCGGGCACGCAGTATTTT | TRBD2 | TRBJ2-3 | - | TRBV27
CASSFTTAYEQFF | TGTGCCAGCAGCTTTACAACTGCGTATGAGCAGTTCTTC | - | TRBJ2-1 | - | TRBV7-9
CATSMVSGANVLTF | TGTGCCACCAGCATGGTCTCTGGGGCCAACGTCCTGACTTTC | - | TRBJ2-6 | - | TRBV15
CASSLGLAGVGRGEQYF | TGTGCCAGTAGTCTGGGACTAGCGGGAGTAGGGAGAGGCGAGCAGTACTTC | TRBD2 | TRBJ2-7 | - | TRBV19
CASSRLYEQYF | TGTGCCAGCAGCCGACTCTACGAGCAGTACTTC | - | TRBJ2-7 | - | TRBV27
CASRRESNDGYTF | TGTGCCAGTAGAAGGGAGTCCAACGATGGCTACACCTTC | - | TRBJ1-2 | - | TRBV19
CASSFHNEQFF | TGTGCCAGCAGCTTCCATAATGAGCAGTTCTTC | - | TRBJ2-1 | - | TRBV7-9
CASSFQANYGYTF | TGTGCCAGCAGTTTTCAGGCTAACTATGGCTACACCTTC | - | TRBJ1-2 | - | TRBV5-4